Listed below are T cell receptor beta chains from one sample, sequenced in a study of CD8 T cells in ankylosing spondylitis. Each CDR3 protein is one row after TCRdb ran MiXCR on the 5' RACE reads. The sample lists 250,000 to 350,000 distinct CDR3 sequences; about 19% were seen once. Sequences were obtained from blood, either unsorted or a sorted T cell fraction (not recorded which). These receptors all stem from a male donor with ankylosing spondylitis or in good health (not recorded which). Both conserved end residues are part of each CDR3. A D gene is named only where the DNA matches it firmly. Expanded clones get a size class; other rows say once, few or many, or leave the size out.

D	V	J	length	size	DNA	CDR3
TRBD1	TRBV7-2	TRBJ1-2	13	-	TGTGCCAGCAGCGCAGGACAGGGCTATGGCTACACCTTC	CASSAGQGYGYTF
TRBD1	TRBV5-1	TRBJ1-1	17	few	TGCGCCAGCAGCTGGGCAGGGGGGCATACGATGAACACTGAAGCTTTCTTT	CASSWAGGHTMNTEAFF
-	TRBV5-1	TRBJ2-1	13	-	TGCGCCAGCAGCTTGGTAGAACAGTCGGAGCAGTTCTTC	CASSLVEQSEQFF
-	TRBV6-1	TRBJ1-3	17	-	TGTGCCAGCAGTCGGTGGGTACAGGGAGGCTCTGGAAACACCATATATTTT	CASSRWVQGGSGNTIYF
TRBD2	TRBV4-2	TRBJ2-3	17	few	TGTGCCAGCAGCCAAGATGGCACGGGGGGGCCCGCAGATACGCAGTATTTT	CASSQDGTGGPADTQYF
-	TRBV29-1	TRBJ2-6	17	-	TGCAGCGTTGCGAGGGGAGTGGGCTACTCTGGGGCCAACGTCCTGACTTTC	CSVARGVGYSGANVLTF
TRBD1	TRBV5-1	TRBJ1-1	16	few	TGCGCCAGCAGCTTGAGGGACAGGGGGCGAAACACTGAAGCTTTCTTT	CASSLRDRGRNTEAFF
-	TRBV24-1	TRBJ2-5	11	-	TGTGCCACCAGTGAGTTAGAGACCCAGTACTTC	CATSELETQYF
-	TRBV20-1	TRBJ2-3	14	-	TGCAGTGCTAGAAGGGGCTCACACACAGATACGCAGTATTTT	CSARRGSHTDTQYF
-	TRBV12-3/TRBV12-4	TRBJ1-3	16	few	TGTGCCAGCAGCACCCGCCCAGGAGACTCTGGAAACACCATATATTTT	CASSTRPGDSGNTIYF
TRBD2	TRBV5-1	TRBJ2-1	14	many	TGCGCCAGCAGCTTAAGCGGGAGGGCCAATGAGCAGTTCTTC	CASSLSGRANEQFF
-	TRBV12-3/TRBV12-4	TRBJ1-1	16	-	TGTGCCAGCAGTTTAGCGTTAACAGGGAGGGCCACTGAAGCTTTCTTT	CASSLALTGRATEAFF
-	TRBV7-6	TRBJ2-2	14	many	TGTGCCAGCAGCTTAGGGTTGGCCGCCGGGGAGCTGTTTTTT	CASSLGLAAGELFF
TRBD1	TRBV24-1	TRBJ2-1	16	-	TGTGCCACCAGTGGGGGACAGGGGTCCTCCTACAATGAGCAGTTCTTC	CATSGGQGSSYNEQFF
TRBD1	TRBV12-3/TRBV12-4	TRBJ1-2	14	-	TGTGCCAGCAGTTCCGACAGGGGGTTTTTTGGCTACACCTTC	CASSSDRGFFGYTF
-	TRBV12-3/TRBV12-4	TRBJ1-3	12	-	TGTCCATGGGGGGATAGGGAAAACACCATATATTTT	CPWGDRENTIYF
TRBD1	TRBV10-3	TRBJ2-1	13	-	TGTGCCATCCGAGGGACAGGATACAATGAGCAGTTCTTC	CAIRGTGYNEQFF
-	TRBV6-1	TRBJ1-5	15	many	TGTGCCAGCAGTGAAGCGGGCCAACAGAATCAGCCCCAGCATTTT	CASSEAGQQNQPQHF
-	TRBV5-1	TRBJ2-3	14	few	TGCGCCAGCAGCCCCGGACACAGGGAAGATACGCAGTATTTT	CASSPGHREDTQYF
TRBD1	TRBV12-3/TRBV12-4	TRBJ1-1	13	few	TGTGCCAGCAGTTTAGGAACAACAGGGGACGCTTTCTTT	CASSLGTTGDAFF
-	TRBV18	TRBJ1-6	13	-	TGTGCCAGCTCACCACCGGGACACTCACCCCTCCACTTT	CASSPPGHSPLHF
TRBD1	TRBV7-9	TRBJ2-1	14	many	TGTGCCAGCAGCTTCGGGACAGGGAATGGTGAGCAGTTCTTC	CASSFGTGNGEQFF
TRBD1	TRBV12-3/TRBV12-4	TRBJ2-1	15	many	TGTGCCAGCAGCCTACGACAGGGTTCCTACAATGAGCAGTTCTTC	CASSLRQGSYNEQFF
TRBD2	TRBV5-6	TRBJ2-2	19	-	TGTGCCAGCAGCACCGGGACAGGGCGACTAGCGGGAGTCACCGGGGAGCTGTTTTTT	CASSTGTGRLAGVTGELFF
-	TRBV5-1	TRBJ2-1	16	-	TGCGCCAGCAGCTTGGTAGCGGTTTTAGGGACGACTGAGCAGTTCTTC	CASSLVAVLGTTEQFF
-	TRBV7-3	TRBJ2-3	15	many	TGTGCCAGCAGCCTCCAACCTGGGCAGGCTCGTGCGCAGTATTTT	CASSLQPGQARAQYF
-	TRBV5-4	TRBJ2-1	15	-	TGTGCCAGCAGCTTGCAAATCAGCGGCTACAATGAGCAGTTCTTC	CASSLQISGYNEQFF
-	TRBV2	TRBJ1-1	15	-	TGTGCCAGCATTAAAAAGACCGGGGGGGGCACTGAAGCTTTCTTT	CASIKKTGGGTEAFF
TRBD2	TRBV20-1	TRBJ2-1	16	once	TGCAGTGCTATATACCCTGCTAGCGGGTTTCACAATGAGCAGTTCTTC	CSAIYPASGFHNEQFF
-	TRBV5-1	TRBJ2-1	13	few	TGCGCCAGCAGCGTTGGATTAGTCAATGAGCAGTTCTTC	CASSVGLVNEQFF
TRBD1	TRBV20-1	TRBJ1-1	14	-	TGCAGTGCTAGGGGACAGGCCGGAGGGACTGAAGCTTTCTTT	CSARGQAGGTEAFF
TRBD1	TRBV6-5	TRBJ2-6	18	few	TGTGCCAGCAGTTACTACCCAAGACAGGGGGCTGGGGCCAACGTCCTGACTTTC	CASSYYPRQGAGANVLTF
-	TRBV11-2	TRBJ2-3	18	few	TGTGCCAGCAGCTTAGACGGCGGTGGGACCATTTTCACAGATACGCAGTATTTT	CASSLDGGGTIFTDTQYF
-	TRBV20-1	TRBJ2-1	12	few	TGCAGTGCTAATCCCGGACACAATGAGCAGTTCTTC	CSANPGHNEQFF
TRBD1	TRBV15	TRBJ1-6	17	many	TGTGCCACCGGGACAGGGGCGGGACTTGCGAATAATTCACCCCTCCACTTT	CATGTGAGLANNSPLHF
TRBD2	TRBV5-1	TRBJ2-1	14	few	TGCGCCAGCAGCCCAAGCGGGGGTAGCAATGAGCAGTTCTTC	CASSPSGGSNEQFF
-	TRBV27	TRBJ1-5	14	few	TGTGCCAGCAGTCCGCAGGGGAGCAATCAGCCCCAGCATTTT	CASSPQGSNQPQHF